These 22 T cell receptor beta chains came from one sample sequenced in a study of early T cells in non-severe SARS-CoV-2 infection. TCRdb used MiXCR to reprocess the 5' RACE reads, holding one entry per CDR3 protein. This sample carries around 75,000 distinct CDR3 sequences, roughly 9.5% of them seen once, and the ten largest clones take 5.9%. The sequenced material came from whole blood. The origin of the receptors is an adult who was a healthcare worker with PCR-confirmed SARS-CoV-2 infection or an uninfected control (not recorded which).

V usage is TRBV30 and J usage is TRBJ2-7; the D is unclear. The CDR3 spans 15 residues. The germline CDR1 and CDR2 sequences are GTSNPN and SVGIG (reference sequence). Trimming stripped 2 bases from V and 5 bases from J, with 19 bases between. CDR3 protein: CAWSLQIAVGDEQYF. The CDR3, as DNA: TGTGCCTGGAGTCTCCAGATTGCGGTCGGCGACGAGCAGTACTTC.

The sample holds many counts of this clonotype. V gene TRBV3-1 combines with J gene TRBJ2-2; D is ambiguous. Germline values: CDR1 LGHDT, CDR2 YNNKEL (reference sequence). V dropped 0 bases and J dropped 1 base, with 12 bases sitting between them. The CDR3 extends over 17 amino acids. CDR3 DNA: TGTGCCAGCAGCCAAGAGTTGTCCGAAATGAACACCGGGGAGCTGTTTTTT. It is translated as CASSQELSEMNTGELFF.

This clonotype came up a few times. The chain recombines TRBV6-2 or TRBV6-3 with TRBJ1-2; 7 bases are shared with TRBD1. Germline V gives CDR1 MNHEY, CDR2 SVGEGT. The CDR3 length is 15 residues. V shed 0 bases and J 8 bases; nucleotides not matched to a gene: 9. Here the CDR3 reads CASSYSMTGTGGYTF. For the CDR3, the DNA is TGTGCCAGCAGTTACTCGATGACAGGGACGGGAGGCTACACCTTC.

This clonotype was observed at least ten times. The chain combines TRBV19 with TRBJ2-3, with TRBD2 matching 13 bases. The junction had 7 bases not matched to a gene; V was cut back by 4 bases and J by 6 bases. The CDR3 runs to 16 residues. In germline, CDR1 is LNHDA, CDR2 SQIVND (reference sequence). The CDR3 DNA reads TGTGCCAGTAGTACGCCGGGACTAGCGGGAAAGGATACGCAGTATTTT. This sequence encodes CASSTPGLAGKDTQYF.

This chain joins TRBV7-2 and TRBJ2-3, with TRBD2 matching 9 bases. The CDR3 contains 16 residues. Germline assignment: CDR1 SGHTA and CDR2 FQGNSA. With V trimmed by 5 bases and J by 6 bases, 12 bases remained unmatched. The CDR3 coding sequence is TGTGCCAGCAGCGCAAGTAGCGGGAGCGGTTTGGATACGCAGTATTTT. It yields the protein CASSASSGSGLDTQYF.

This clonotype has only a few counts. The chain recombines TRBV7-9 with TRBJ2-5; D may be TRBD2 (6 bases). This CDR3 is 13 amino acids long. Between the trimmed V and J ends, which lost 2 bases and 5 bases, there was a span of 9 bases. Germline V gene lookup returns CDR1 SEHNR and CDR2 FQNEAQ (reference sequence). CDR3 amino acids: CASSLRGMETQYF. CDR3 bases: TGTGCCAGCAGCTTACGCGGGATGGAGACCCAGTACTTC. The whole variable domain, filled in from reference TRBV7-9 and TRBJ2-5, reads DTGVSQNPRHKITKRGQNVTFRCDPISEHNRLYWYRQTLGQGPEFLTYFQNEAQLEKSRLLSDRFSAERPKGSFSTLEIQRTEQGDSAMYLCASSLRGMETQYFGPGTRLLVL.

This clonotype was observed at least ten times. The CDR3 is CASSIRLAGPDTQYF. The CDR3 coding sequence is TGTGCCAGTAGTATAAGACTAGCGGGCCCAGATACGCAGTATTTT. The gene calls are TRBV19 and TRBJ2-3; 10 nucleotides agree with TRBD2. V trimming: 2 bases; J trimming: 4 bases; junction bases outside the gene matches: 3. This CDR3 is 15 amino acids long. The germline gives CDR1 LNHDA, CDR2 SQIVND (reference sequence).

Of note for this clonotype: A much larger clone sits a single nucleotide away, making a read error possible. The chain combines TRBV20-1 with TRBJ1-4, with 7 bases fitting TRBD1. Germline CDR1 reads DFQATT; CDR2 reads SNEGSKA (reference sequence). J was trimmed by 10 bases and V by 3 bases; bases with no gene match: 14. This CDR3 has 15 residues. The CDR3 nucleotides are TGCAGTGCTAGTCGAGCCGGGACAGCGGGTGGAAAACTGTTTTTT. Amino acids: CSASRAGTAGGKLFF.

This clonotype was observed a few times. V usage is TRBV2 and J usage is TRBJ1-6; D unclear. V dropped 2 bases and J dropped 9 bases, with 14 bases sitting between them. The CDR3 is 15 amino acids. Looked up from germline, CDR1 is SNHLY and CDR2 is FYNNEI. The CDR3 DNA reads as TGTGCCAGCAGTGAAAAACAGCTCATCGGTTCACCCCTCCACTTT. Its protein product is CASSEKQLIGSPLHF.

This clonotype occurred many times. This sequence joins TRBV20-1 and TRBJ1-5, with D tentatively TRBD1 (6 bases). Germline V gene data show CDR1 as DFQATT and CDR2 as SNEGSKA (reference sequence). CDR3 length equals 15 residues. The V and J ends lost 5 bases and 3 bases respectively, with 17 bases between them. The CDR3 reads CSAVGQLNFNQPQHF. CDR3 nucleotide sequence: TGCAGTGCTGTAGGACAGCTTAACTTCAATCAGCCCCAGCATTTT.

This clonotype came up many times. The chain combines TRBV11-3 with TRBJ2-7, with D possibly matching TRBD1 (6 bases). V was cut by 8 bases and J by 2 bases, with 19 bases left in between. CDR1 is SGHNT and CDR2 is YENEEA in the germline V gene. This CDR3 is built from 15 residues. As DNA, the CDR3 is TGTGCCAGCTCAACCGGCTCAGGGGTACCCTACGAGCAGTACTTC. Residues: CASSTGSGVPYEQYF. The entire variable domain, with the rest obtained from reference TRBV11-3 and TRBJ2-7, is as follows: EAGVVQSPRYKIIEKKQPVAFWCNPISGHNTLYWYLQNLGQGPELLIRYENEEAVDDSQLPKDRFSAERLKGVDSTLKIQPAELGDSAVYLCASSTGSGVPYEQYFGPGTRLTVT.

This clonotype was counted ten times or more. The chain couples TRBV11-2 to TRBJ2-3; D unresolved. In germline, CDR1 is SGHAT, CDR2 FQNNGV. The germline V and J ends were trimmed by 0 bases and 3 bases, with 10 bases remaining between them. This CDR3 comprises 15 residues. CDR3 nucleotide sequence: TGTGCCAGCAGCTTAGAAGATCCGGATACAGATACGCAGTATTTT. It encodes CASSLEDPDTDTQYF.

The chain recombines TRBV9 with TRBJ2-1; D not certain. The CDR3 is 14 residues long. Between the trimmed V and J ends, which lost 4 bases and 1 base, there was a span of 9 bases. The germline V gene encodes CDR1 SGDLS and CDR2 YYNGEE. The chain's CDR3 is CASSPPMSYNEQFF. The CDR3 DNA reads TGTGCCAGCAGCCCCCCTATGTCCTACAATGAGCAGTTCTTC.

This clonotype was seen at least ten times. The chain recombines TRBV20-1 with TRBJ1-1, with D perhaps TRBD1 (5 bases). The germline V and J ends were trimmed by 1 base and 3 bases, with 12 bases remaining between them. In germline, CDR1 is DFQATT, CDR2 SNEGSKA (reference sequence). The CDR3 length is 14 residues. CDR3: CSARAGTGYTEAFF. The CDR3 DNA sequence: TGCAGTGCTAGAGCCGGGACGGGATACACTGAAGCTTTCTTT.

The sample holds many counts of this clonotype. J is TRBJ2-1 and V is TRBV29-1; tentatively, D is TRBD2 (5 bases). Trimming pared 5 bases from V and 4 bases from J, leaving 6 bases between. Germline CDR1 is SQVTM and CDR2 is ANQGSEA. CDR3 size: 11 residues. The chain's CDR3 is CSVRGYNEQFF. CDR3 sequence (DNA): TGCAGCGTTCGAGGGTACAATGAGCAGTTCTTC.

This clonotype came up many times. V is TRBV12-3 or TRBV12-4 and J is TRBJ2-6; D possibly matches TRBD1 or TRBD2 (5 bases each). The CDR3 loop spans 15 amino acids. V lost 1 base and J lost 3, with 7 bases in between. The chain's CDR3 is CASSLGGFGANVLTF. DNA for the CDR3: TGTGCCAGCAGTTTAGGGGGGTTTGGGGCCAACGTCCTGACTTTC.

This clonotype was observed at least ten times. The genes are TRBV9 and TRBJ2-5, with TRBD2 as a possible D gene (5 bases). The CDR3 sequence is 13 residues long. V lost 9 bases and J lost 5, with 17 bases in between. The germline CDR1 and CDR2 sequences are SGDLS and YYNGEE. In DNA form, the CDR3 reads TGTGCCAACGTTCGTTGGGAGTTGGAGACCCAGTACTTC. Residues: CANVRWELETQYF.

The table lists this clonotype with many counts. V gene TRBV3-1 combines with J gene TRBJ1-1; tentatively, D is TRBD1 (6 bases). V was clipped by 3 bases and J by 11 bases, with 13 bases between them. Germline CDR1 LGHDT, CDR2 YNNKEL (reference sequence). This CDR3 region has 12 residues. The CDR3 DNA follows: TGTGCCAGCAGCCAGACAGGAGGAATTGCTTTCTTT. It encodes CASSQTGGIAFF.

V and J are TRBV6-1 and TRBJ2-3; TRBD2 aligns across 10 bases. Germline V gives CDR1 MNHNS, CDR2 SASEGT. The CDR3 is 14 amino acids. V shed 2 bases and J 4 bases; nucleotides not matched to a gene: 0. CDR3 DNA sequence: TGTGCCAGCAGTGAACTAGCGGGGGCAGATACGCAGTATTTT. Translating gives CASSELAGADTQYF.

This clonotype showed up many times. The chain has TRBV5-6 and TRBJ2-1; 14 nucleotides agree with TRBD2. V lost 0 bases, J lost 8 bases, and 10 bases stayed unmatched. CDR1 SGHDT and CDR2 YYEEEE come from the germline V gene. The CDR3 runs 18 residues. The CDR3 DNA reads as TGTGCCAGCAGCTTGGACGGGACTAGCGGGAGTAGCTTCGATGAGCAGTTCTTC. Translating it yields CASSLDGTSGSSFDEQFF.

This clonotype appeared many times. J is TRBJ2-3 and V is TRBV10-3, with D perhaps matching TRBD1 (8 bases). The CDR3 is made up of 13 amino acids. The germline gives CDR1 ENHRY, CDR2 SYGVKD. V was trimmed by 10 bases and J by 2 bases, leaving 13 bases between them. CDR3 nucleotide sequence: TGTGCCAACAGGGGGGGCTACACAGATACGCAGTATTTT. Translating gives CANRGGYTDTQYF.

This clonotype was observed at least ten times. The chain employs TRBV5-4 and TRBJ2-3, with TRBD2 identical over 7 bases. This CDR3 comprises 14 residues. CDR1 is SGHNT and CDR2 is YYREEE in the germline V gene (reference sequence). V shed 0 bases and J 6 bases; nucleotides not matched to a gene: 4. For the CDR3, the DNA is TGTGCCAGCAGCTTGGGTCAGGGAGGGGATACGCAGTATTTT. Protein sequence: CASSLGQGGDTQYF.